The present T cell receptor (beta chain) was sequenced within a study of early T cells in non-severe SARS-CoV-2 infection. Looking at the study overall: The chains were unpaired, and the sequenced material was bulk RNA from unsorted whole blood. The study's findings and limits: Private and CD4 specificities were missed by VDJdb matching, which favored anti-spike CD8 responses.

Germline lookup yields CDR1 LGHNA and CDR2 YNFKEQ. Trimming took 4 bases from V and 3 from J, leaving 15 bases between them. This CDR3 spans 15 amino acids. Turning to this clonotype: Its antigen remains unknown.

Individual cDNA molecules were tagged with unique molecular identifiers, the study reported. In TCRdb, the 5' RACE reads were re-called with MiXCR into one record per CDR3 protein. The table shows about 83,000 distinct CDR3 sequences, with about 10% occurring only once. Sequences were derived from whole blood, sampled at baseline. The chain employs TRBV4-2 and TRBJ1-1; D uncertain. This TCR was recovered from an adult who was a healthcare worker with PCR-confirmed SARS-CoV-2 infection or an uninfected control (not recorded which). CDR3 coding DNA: TGTGCCAGCAGCCTACTAAGGGAGTTGGACACTGAAGCTTTCTTT. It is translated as CASSLLRELDTEAFF.